One T cell receptor (beta chain) is described in this entry. The antigen it recognizes is unknown. No qualities accompany the bases; no much larger clone lies one base away. In the same sample, other DNA sequences code for this CDR3. Collaborating institutions collected whole blood in K2EDTA tubes following their own protocols. Collaborator samples were shipped for TCRbeta analysis as frozen whole blood, isolated PBMCs, or DNA extracted from either sample type. TCRbeta CDR3 regions were amplified from genomic DNA by means of the immunoSEQ Assay, a bias-controlled multiplex PCR. Per the authors' processing: Nucleated cell counts per sample were estimated from amplification of reference gene primers within the assay. To quantify the absolute abundance of each unique TCRbeta CDR3 rearrangement, sequence reads were collapsed and filtered. For each sample, productive Simpson clonality was calculated as the square root of Simpson's diversity index across productive rearrangements. Drawn from immuneACCESS, this table holds only the in-frame rearrangements with V and J called that TCRdb kept. Clones are partly lost; checked studies trace under half to an unresolved V gene and leave the rest unexplained. V and J calls and clone size are given by that table; D and trimming were obtained from the DNA. The sample has 250,000 to 350,000 clones on record, about 89% of them singletons. Around 13% of the sample lies in the top ten.

The sample originates from a study of blood T cell repertoires in COVID-19 (dated by TCRdb to the early 2020s). With regard to the full study: Samples from collaborators originated in the United States, Italy and Spain and spanned both the acute and convalescent phases of COVID-19. Samples came from the ongoing ImmuneRACE study (first 160 participants) plus 1,254 subjects from 6 global collaborators. Nearly every sample came with metadata listing a de-identified subject ID, COVID-19 status, age in years and sex. The dataset comprised deeply sampled blood TCRbeta repertoires from subjects exposed to, actively infected with, or recovered from COVID-19. The repertoires were made available in a free public database intended to serve as a resource for research on the immune response to SARS-CoV-2. HLA class I and class II types, where available, came from metadata supplied by the sample provider rather than from assay-based typing. The prospective study material was composed of cDNA or gDNA derived from T cells, B-cell-depleted T cells, or PBMCs.

Ends trimmed: V by 0 bases, J by 7 bases; bases unmatched to a gene: 5. CDR1 and CDR2 are drawn from the germline V gene (reference sequence): MNHEY, SMNVEV. The CDR3, from cysteine to phenylalanine, totals 16 residues. The retained sequence is limited to the CDR3, 48 bases, with the frame set at the first base. The study at large found these results: The quantity of clinical and demographic metadata differed by source and by participant and was supplied without curation.

The sample taken for sequencing was peripheral blood. The sequence links TRBV27 to TRBJ1-6; 8 bases in the junction line up with TRBD1. This TCR was recovered from an older woman with acute or convalescent COVID-19. The nucleotide sequence is TGTGCCAGCAGTTTATCGCGACAGGGGATCAATTCACCCCTCCACTTT. This translates into CASSLSRQGINSPLHF.